The present entry profiles one T cell receptor (beta chain) with its context. Its antigen is not identified. This record comes from a study of early T cells in non-severe SARS-CoV-2 infection. Study context: Sequencing of unsorted whole blood was done on bulk RNA, leaving chains unpaired.

Regarding the study as a whole: There was a bias toward anti-spike CD8 responses in VDJdb matching, which missed private and CD4 specificities.

V was clipped by 3 bases and J by 4 bases, with 14 bases between them. The CDR3 is 15 residues long. Germline V gene data show CDR1 as MDHEN and CDR2 as SYDVKM. The TCR library protocol was used to attach unique molecular identifiers. These identifiers were attached to individual cDNA molecules. TCRdb reanalysed the 5' RACE reads using MiXCR and keeps one entry per CDR3 protein. The data show more than 25,000 distinct CDR3 sequences, with roughly 5.3% seen just once and 4.5% held by the top ten. The receptor comes from an adult who was a healthcare worker with PCR-confirmed SARS-CoV-2 infection or an uninfected control (not recorded which). This chain connects TRBV28 to TRBJ2-3; D possibly uses TRBD1 or TRBD2 (5 bases each). Source material: whole blood. Here the CDR3 reads CASSLAGTAADTQYF. CDR3 nucleotides: TGTGCCAGCAGTTTGGCCGGGACGGCGGCAGATACGCAGTATTTT.